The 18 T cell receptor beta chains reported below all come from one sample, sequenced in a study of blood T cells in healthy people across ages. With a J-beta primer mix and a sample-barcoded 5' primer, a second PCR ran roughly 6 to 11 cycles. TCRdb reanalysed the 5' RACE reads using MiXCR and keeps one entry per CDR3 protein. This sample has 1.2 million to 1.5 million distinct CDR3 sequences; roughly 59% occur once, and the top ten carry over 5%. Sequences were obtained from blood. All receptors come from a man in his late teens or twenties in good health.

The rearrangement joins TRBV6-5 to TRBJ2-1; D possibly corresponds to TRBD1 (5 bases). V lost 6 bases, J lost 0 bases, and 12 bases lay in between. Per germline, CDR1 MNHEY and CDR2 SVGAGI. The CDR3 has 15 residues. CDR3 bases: TGTGCCAGCAGGGCCGGACAAAGCTCCTACAATGAGCAGTTCTTC. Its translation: CASRAGQSSYNEQFF.

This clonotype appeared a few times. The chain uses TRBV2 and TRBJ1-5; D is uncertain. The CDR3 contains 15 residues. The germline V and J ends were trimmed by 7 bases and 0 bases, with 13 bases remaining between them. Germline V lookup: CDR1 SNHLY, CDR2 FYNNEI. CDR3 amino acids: CASKLDTYSNQPQHF. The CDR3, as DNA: TGTGCCAGCAAGCTCGACACTTATAGCAATCAGCCCCAGCATTTT.

The CDR3 DNA follows: TGTGCCAGCGGACCCTACTACACCGGGGAGCTGTTTTTT. Its protein is CASGPYYTGELFF. V gene TRBV28 combines with J gene TRBJ2-2; D is uncertain. With 8 bases removed from V and 3 bases from J, the gap between germline ends came to 10 bases. The CDR3 contains 13 residues. CDR1 is MDHEN, CDR2 SYDVKM, per germline. The full variable domain, its missing parts supplied by reference TRBV28 and TRBJ2-2, is DVKVTQSSRYLVKRTGEKVFLECVQDMDHENMFWYRQDPGLGLRLIYFSYDVKMKEKGDIPEGYSVSREKKERFSLILESASTNQTSMYLCASGPYYTGELFFGEGSRLTVL.

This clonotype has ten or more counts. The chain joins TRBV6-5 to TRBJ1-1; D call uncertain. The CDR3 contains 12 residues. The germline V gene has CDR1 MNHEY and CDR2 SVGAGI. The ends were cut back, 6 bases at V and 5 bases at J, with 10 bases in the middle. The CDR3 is CASSRGGTEAFF. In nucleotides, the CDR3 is TGTGCCAGCAGCCGCGGTGGGACTGAAGCTTTCTTT.

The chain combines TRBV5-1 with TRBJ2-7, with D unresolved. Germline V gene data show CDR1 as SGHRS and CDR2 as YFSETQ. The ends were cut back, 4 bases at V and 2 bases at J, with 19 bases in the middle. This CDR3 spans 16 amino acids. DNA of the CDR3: TGCGCCAGCAGCAAAGATTCAGCAGGAGCAACCTACGAGCAGTACTTC. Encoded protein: CASSKDSAGATYEQYF.

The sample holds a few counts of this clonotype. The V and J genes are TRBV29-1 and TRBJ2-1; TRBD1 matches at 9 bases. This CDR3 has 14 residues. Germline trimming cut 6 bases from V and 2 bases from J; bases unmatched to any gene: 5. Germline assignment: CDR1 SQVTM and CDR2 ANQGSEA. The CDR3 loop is CSVLGQGPYNEQFF. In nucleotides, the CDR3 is TGCAGCGTGCTGGGACAGGGCCCCTACAATGAGCAGTTCTTC.

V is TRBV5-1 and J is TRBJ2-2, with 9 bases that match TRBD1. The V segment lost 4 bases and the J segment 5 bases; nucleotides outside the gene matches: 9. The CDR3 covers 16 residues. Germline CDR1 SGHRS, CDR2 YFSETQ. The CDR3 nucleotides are TGCGCCAGCAGCCCGACAACAGGGGGCGCGACCGGGGAGCTGTTTTTT. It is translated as CASSPTTGGATGELFF.

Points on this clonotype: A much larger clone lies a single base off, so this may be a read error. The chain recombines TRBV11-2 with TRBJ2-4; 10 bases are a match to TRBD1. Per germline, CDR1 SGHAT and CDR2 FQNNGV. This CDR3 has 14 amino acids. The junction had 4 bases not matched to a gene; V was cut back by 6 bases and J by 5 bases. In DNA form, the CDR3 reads TGTGCCAGCAGTCGGACAGGGGGTCAAAACATTCAGTACTTC. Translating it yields CASSRTGGQNIQYF.

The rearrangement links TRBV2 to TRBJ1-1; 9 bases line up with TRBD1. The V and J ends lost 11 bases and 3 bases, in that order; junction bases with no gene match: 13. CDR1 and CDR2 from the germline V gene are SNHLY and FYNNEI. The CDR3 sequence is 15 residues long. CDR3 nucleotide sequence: TGTGCCGCCAGCAGGGAGGGACAGGGTTACACTGAAGCTTTCTTT. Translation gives CAASREGQGYTEAFF.

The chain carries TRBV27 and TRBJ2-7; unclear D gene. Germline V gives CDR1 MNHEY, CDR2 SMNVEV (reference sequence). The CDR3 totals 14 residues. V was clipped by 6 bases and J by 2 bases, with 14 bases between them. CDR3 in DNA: TGTGCCAGCAGCCCCGGTTCAAACCCCTACGAGCAGTACTTC. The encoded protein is CASSPGSNPYEQYF.

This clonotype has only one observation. The CDR3 DNA follows: TGTGCCAGCAGCCCCTGGGGGGGGTCAGATGGAAGGGGGACCTACGAGCAGTACTTC. This encodes CASSPWGGSDGRGTYEQYF. The chain recombines TRBV28 with TRBJ2-5; tentatively, D is TRBD2 (7 bases). The tail of the sequence fits TRBJ2-7 better, so the J call may be wrong. The CDR3 is 19 residues long. In germline, CDR1 is MDHEN, CDR2 SYDVKM.

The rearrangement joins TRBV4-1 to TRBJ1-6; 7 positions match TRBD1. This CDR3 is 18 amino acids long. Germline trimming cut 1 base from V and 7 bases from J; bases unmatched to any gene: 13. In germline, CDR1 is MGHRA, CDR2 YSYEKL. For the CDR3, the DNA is TGCGCCAGCAGCCAAGGGGTTCAGTTCGGACAGGCGAATTCACCCCTCCACTTT. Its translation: CASSQGVQFGQANSPLHF.

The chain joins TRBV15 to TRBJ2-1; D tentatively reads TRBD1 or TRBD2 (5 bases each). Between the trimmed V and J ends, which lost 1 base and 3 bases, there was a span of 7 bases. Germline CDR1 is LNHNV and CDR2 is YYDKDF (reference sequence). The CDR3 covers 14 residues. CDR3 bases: TGTGCCACCAGCAGAGGGGGGAACTACAATGAGCAGTTCTTC. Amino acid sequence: CATSRGGNYNEQFF.

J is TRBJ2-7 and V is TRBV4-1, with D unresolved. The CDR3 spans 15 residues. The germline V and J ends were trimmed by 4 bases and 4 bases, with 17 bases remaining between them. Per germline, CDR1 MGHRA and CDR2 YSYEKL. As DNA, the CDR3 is TGCGCCAGCAGCCTGTCATCCGGGCAACGATACGAGCAGTACTTC. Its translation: CASSLSSGQRYEQYF.

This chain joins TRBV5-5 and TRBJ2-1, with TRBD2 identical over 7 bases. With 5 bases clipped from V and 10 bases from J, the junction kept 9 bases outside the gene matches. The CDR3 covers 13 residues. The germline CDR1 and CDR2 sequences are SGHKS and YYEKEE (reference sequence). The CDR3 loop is CASSRTRVWEQFF. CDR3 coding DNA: TGTGCCAGCAGTCGGACTAGAGTTTGGGAGCAGTTCTTC.

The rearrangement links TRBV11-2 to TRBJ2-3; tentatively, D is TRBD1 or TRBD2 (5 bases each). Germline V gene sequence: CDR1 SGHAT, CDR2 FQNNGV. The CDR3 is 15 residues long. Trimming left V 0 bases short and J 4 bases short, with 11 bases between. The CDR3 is CASSLEGDFADTQYF. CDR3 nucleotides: TGTGCCAGCAGCTTAGAGGGGGATTTTGCAGATACGCAGTATTTT. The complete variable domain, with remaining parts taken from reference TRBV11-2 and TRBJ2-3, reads EAGVAQSPRYKIIEKRQSVAFWCNPISGHATLYWYQQILGQGPKLLIQFQNNGVVDDSQLPKDRFSAERLKGVDSTLKIQPAKLEDSAVYLCASSLEGDFADTQYFGPGTRLTVL.

DNA for the CDR3: TGTGCCACCAGCAGAGAGTTCAGAGGTGGGGCCAACGTCCTGACTTTC. Translating gives CATSREFRGGANVLTF. The chain employs TRBV15 and TRBJ2-6, with D uncertain. Trimming took 0 bases from V and 3 from J, leaving 9 bases between them. Germline CDR1 is LNHNV and CDR2 is YYDKDF (reference sequence). This CDR3 spans 16 amino acids.

The CDR3 reads CASSRRGGPDTQYF. The CDR3 bases are TGTGCCAGCAGCCGTCGGGGGGGCCCAGATACGCAGTATTTT. The J gene is TRBJ2-3, the V gene TRBV6-2 or TRBV6-3; 8 bases line up with TRBD2. CDR1 is MNHEY and CDR2 is SVGEGT in the germline V gene. Trimming removed 6 bases from V and 4 bases from J; junction bases left unmatched: 6. The CDR3 covers 14 residues.